The sequence of this TCR beta chain was determined in a study of blood T cell repertoires in COVID-19. Study details: Samples came from the United States, Italy and Spain, spanning acute and convalescent COVID-19. Sources were T cells, B-cell-depleted T cells, or PBMCs; the material itself was cDNA or gDNA.

Trimming pared 2 bases from V and 5 bases from J, leaving 21 bases between. Germline V gene data show CDR1 as MNHEY and CDR2 as SMNVEV (reference sequence). CDR3 length: 17 amino acids. Authors' data handling: Estimated nucleated cell counts came from reference gene primer amplification. Assay: immunoSEQ multiplex PCR; the TCRdb copy retains only in-frame clones and omits some. V and J calls and clone size are given by that table; D and trimming were obtained from the DNA. Of over 65,000 clones listed, 82% are singletons. The chain links TRBV27 to TRBJ1-1; D is possibly TRBD1 (5 bases). The TCR comes from a man older than 75 with active COVID-19. Sequencing was carried out using peripheral blood. CDR3 sequence reads: CASSLDSYSRAPTEAFF. The CDR3 DNA sequence: TGTGCCAGCAGTTTAGACAGCTACTCCAGAGCCCCAACTGAAGCTTTCTTT.